Described below is a single TCR beta chain sequence and its context. Trimming cost V 6 bases and J 9 bases; bases outside gene matches: 7. The CDR3 runs to 14 residues. The germline V gene encodes CDR1 WNHNN and CDR2 SYGVQD (reference sequence). The data belong to a study of T cell changes during pregnancy in multiple sclerosis. Clones were sequenced by immunoSEQ multiplex PCR, and TCRdb holds only the in-frame ones, with some missing. The sample comprises tens of thousands of clones, roughly 89% of which are singletons, and approximately 5% rests with the top ten. The V and J genes are TRBV10-1 and TRBJ1-6; 8 bases line up with TRBD1. The TCR originated in a human donor whose cells served as feeder cells for cultures in a pregnancy study. The material sequenced was peripheral blood from another person, used as feeder cells. CDR3 loop: CASSTGQGGSPLHF. The CDR3 bases are TGCGCCAGCAGCACCGGACAGGGCGGTTCACCCCTCCACTTT.